This T cell receptor beta chain was captured by sequencing in a study of T-cell memory formation after mild COVID-19. Study-level results: Contracting CD4+ clones lay largely in CM and EM, with CD8+ ones residing in EMRA. Cross-reactive memory apparently joined, as some responding clones appeared in pre-infection memory. There was a balanced CD4/CD8 profile in clones contracting day 15 to 85, and later expanders leaned CD4+.

For this clonotype: Its antigen is undetermined.

TCR alpha and TCR beta cDNA libraries carrying sample barcodes and UMIs came from 5'RACE with constant-segment primers. TCRdb re-analysed the 5' RACE reads in MiXCR, keeping a single row per CDR3 protein. The table lists hundreds of thousands of distinct CDR3 sequences, roughly 20% of them singletons, with around 13% in the top ten. This CDR3 is built from 15 residues. The junction had 4 bases not matched to a gene; V was cut back by 0 bases and J by 3 bases. Germline values: CDR1 SGHVS, CDR2 FQNEAQ. The receptor comes from an adult woman who had mild COVID-19 (a few samples of this study predate the infection). Cell type and time point are not known. Input material: PBMCs or a T cell subset sorted from them (not recorded which). V usage is TRBV7-8 and J usage is TRBJ1-1; 7 nucleotides match TRBD1. The CDR3 region is CASSLAPRGYTEAFF. The CDR3 DNA follows: TGTGCCAGCAGCTTAGCGCCCAGGGGGTACACTGAAGCTTTCTTT.